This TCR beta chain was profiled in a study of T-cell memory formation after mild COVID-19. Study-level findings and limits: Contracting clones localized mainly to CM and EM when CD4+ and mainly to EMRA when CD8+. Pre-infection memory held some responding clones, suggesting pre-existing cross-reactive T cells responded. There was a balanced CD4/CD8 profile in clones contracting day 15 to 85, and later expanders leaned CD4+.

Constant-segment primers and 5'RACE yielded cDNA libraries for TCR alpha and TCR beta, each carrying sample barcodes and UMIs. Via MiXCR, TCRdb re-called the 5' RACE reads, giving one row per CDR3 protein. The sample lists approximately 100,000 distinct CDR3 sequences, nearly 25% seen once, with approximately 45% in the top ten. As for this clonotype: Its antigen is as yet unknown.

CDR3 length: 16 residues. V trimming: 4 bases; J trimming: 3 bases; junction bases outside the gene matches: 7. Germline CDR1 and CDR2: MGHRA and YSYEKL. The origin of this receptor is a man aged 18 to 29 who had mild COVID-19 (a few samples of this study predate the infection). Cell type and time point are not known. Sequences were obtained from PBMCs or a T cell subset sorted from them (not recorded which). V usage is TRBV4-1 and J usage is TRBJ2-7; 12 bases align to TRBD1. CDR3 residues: CASSRRDRGLDYEQYF. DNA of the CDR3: TGCGCCAGCAGCCGTCGGGACAGGGGGCTTGACTACGAGCAGTACTTC.